The 7 T cell receptor beta chains listed next were all sequenced from one sample in a study of Ad26.COV2.S vaccination and SARS-CoV-2 variants. Produced via immunoSEQ multiplex PCR; TCRdb's table is partial and in-frame only. Among about 400,000 clones listed, 88% were seen once. As for treatment: over 15 received Ad26.COV2.S at low or high dose, single or two shots; roughly five received placebo; per-sample allocation not given. Sampling took place 63 days after the first vaccine or placebo injection. The specimen was peripheral blood, collected in a trial of Ad26.COV2.S vaccine versus placebo. The receptors shown here come from a person between 18 and 59 years old who received the Ad26.COV2.S COVID-19 vaccine or a placebo.

This chain joins TRBV6-1 and TRBJ2-3; 12 positions match TRBD2. CDR3 size: 16 residues. The V segment lost 2 bases and the J segment 4 bases; nucleotides outside the gene matches: 4. Germline values: CDR1 MNHNS, CDR2 SASEGT. The CDR3 sequence is CASSELAGGVSDTQYF. CDR3 bases: TGTGCCAGCAGTGAACTAGCGGGGGGGGTGTCAGATACGCAGTATTTT.

This clone occurred once. V usage is TRBV9 and J usage is TRBJ1-5; D is ambiguous. CDR1 is SGDLS and CDR2 is YYNGEE in the germline V gene. V lost 4 bases and J lost 3, with 14 bases in between. The CDR3 extends over 15 amino acids. The CDR3 bases are TGTGCCAGCAGCCCTCAGGCGGAGGCCAATCAGCCCCAGCATTTT. Protein: CASSPQAEANQPQHF. The full variable domain, rest sourced from reference TRBV9 and TRBJ1-5, is DSGVTQTPKHLITATGQRVTLRCSPRSGDLSVYWYQQSLDQGLQFLIQYYNGEERAKGNILERFSAQQFPDLHSELNLSSLELGDSALYFCASSPQAEANQPQHFGDGTRLSIL.

This clone is a singleton in its sample. V is TRBV5-3 and J is TRBJ2-3, with 9 bases matching TRBD1. TRBV5-3 is placed among ORFs of uncertain function. The CDR3 has 15 amino acids. V was pared by 9 bases and J by 7 bases, with 15 bases of the junction left unmatched. DNA of the CDR3: TGTGCCAACAGTTGGTGGGGACAGGGAACGAATACGCAGTATTTT. Translating it yields CANSWWGQGTNTQYF.

CDR3 nucleotides: TGCGCCAGCAGCTTGAGGGCTAGGCAAGAGACCCAGTACTTC. It encodes CASSLRARQETQYF. The chain couples TRBV5-1 to TRBJ2-5; no clear D gene. CDR1 is SGHRS, CDR2 YFSETQ, per germline. CDR3 length: 14 amino acids. V lost 1 base, J lost 2 bases, and 9 bases lay in between.

The rearrangement links TRBV30 to TRBJ2-7, with TRBD1 matching over 9 bases. Germline-derived CDR1 and CDR2 are GTSNPN and SVGIG (reference sequence). The CDR3 spans 13 residues. The junction had 10 bases not matched to a gene; V was cut back by 8 bases and J by 5 bases. The CDR3 DNA is TGTGCCGGCCTGGAGACAGGGGGTAACGAGCAGTACTTC. The encoded protein is CAGLETGGNEQYF.

The CDR3 reads CASSVVKVLTEAFF. The CDR3 DNA is TGTGCCAGCAGTGTAGTAAAGGTACTCACTGAAGCTTTCTTT. The J gene is TRBJ1-1, the V gene TRBV2; D ambiguous. V lost 4 bases and J lost 4, with 13 bases in between. The length of the CDR3 is 14 residues. Germline V gene lookup returns CDR1 SNHLY and CDR2 FYNNEI.

The chain uses TRBV12-3 or TRBV12-4 and TRBJ2-5, with D uncertain. The CDR3 consists of 10 residues. Trimming left V 5 bases short and J 3 bases short, with 1 base between. CDR3 in amino acids: CASSKETQYF. CDR3 coding DNA: TGTGCCAGCAGTAAAGAGACCCAGTACTTC.